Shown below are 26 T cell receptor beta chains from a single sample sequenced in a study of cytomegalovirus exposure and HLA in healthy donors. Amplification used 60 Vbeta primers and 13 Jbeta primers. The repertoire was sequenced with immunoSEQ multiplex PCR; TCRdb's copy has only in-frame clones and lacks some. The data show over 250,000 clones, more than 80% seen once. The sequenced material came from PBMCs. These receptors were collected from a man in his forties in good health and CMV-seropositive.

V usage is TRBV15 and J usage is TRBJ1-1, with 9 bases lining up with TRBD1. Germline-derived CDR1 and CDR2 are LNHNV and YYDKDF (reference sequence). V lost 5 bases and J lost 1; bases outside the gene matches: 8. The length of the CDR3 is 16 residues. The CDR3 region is CATSPRQGEANTEAFF. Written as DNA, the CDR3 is TGTGCCACCAGCCCCCGACAGGGGGAAGCGAACACTGAAGCTTTCTTT.

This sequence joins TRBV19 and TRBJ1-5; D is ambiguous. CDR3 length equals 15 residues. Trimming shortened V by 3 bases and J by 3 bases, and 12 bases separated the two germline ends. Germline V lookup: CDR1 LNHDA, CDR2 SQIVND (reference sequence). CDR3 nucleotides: TGTGCCAGTAGTATTCCCCTTCTAGTCAATCAGCCCCAGCATTTT. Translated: CASSIPLLVNQPQHF.

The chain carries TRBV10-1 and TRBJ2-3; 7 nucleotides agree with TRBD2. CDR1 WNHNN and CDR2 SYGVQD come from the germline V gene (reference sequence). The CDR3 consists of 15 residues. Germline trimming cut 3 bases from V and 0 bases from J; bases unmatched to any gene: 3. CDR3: CASSESGASTDTQYF. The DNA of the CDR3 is TGCGCCAGCAGTGAAAGCGGGGCCAGCACAGATACGCAGTATTTT.

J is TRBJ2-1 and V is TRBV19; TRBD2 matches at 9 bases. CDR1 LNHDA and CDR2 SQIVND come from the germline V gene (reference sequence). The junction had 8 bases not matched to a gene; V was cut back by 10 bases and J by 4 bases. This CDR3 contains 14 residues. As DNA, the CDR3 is TGTGCCACAACACTAGCGGGCCTATACAATGAGCAGTTCTTC. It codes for CATTLAGLYNEQFF.

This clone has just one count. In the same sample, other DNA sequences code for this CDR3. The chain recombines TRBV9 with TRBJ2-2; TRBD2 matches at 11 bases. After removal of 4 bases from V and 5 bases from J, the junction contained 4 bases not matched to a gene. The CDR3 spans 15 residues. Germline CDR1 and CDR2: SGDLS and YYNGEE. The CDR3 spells CASSLAGGSTGELFF. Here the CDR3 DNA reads TGTGCCAGCAGCTTAGCGGGGGGGTCAACCGGGGAGCTGTTTTTT.

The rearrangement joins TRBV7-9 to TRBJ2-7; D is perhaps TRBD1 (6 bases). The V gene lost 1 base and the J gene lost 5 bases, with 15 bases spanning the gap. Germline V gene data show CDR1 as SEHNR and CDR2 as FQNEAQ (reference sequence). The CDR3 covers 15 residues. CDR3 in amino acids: CASSLGAPGVDEQYF. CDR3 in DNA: TGTGCCAGCAGCTTAGGCGCTCCAGGGGTGGACGAGCAGTACTTC.

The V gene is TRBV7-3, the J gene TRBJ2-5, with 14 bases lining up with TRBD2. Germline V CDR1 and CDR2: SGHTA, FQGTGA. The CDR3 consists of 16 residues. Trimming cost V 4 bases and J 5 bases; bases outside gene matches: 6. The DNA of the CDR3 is TGTGCCAGCAGCTCGGGACTAGCGGGAGCTTGGGAGACCCAGTACTTC. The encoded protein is CASSSGLAGAWETQYF.

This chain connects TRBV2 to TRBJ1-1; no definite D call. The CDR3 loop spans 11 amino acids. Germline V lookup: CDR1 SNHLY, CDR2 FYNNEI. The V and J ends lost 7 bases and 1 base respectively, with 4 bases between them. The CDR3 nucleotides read TGTGCCAGCACCCAGAACACTGAAGCTTTCTTT. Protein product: CASTQNTEAFF.

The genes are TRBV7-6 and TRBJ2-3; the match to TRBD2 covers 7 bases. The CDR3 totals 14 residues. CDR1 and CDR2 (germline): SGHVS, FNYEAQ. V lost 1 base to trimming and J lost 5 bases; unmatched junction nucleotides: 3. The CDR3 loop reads CASSLGGGGDTQYF. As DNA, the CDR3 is TGTGCCAGCAGCTTAGGGGGCGGGGGAGATACGCAGTATTTT.

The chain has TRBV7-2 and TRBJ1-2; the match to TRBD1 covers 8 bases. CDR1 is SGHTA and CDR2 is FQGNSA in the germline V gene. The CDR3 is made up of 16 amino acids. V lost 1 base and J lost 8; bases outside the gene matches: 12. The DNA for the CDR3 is TGTGCCAGCAGCTTAGAGGTAGCCAGGGGGCGAGGAGGCTACACCTTC. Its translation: CASSLEVARGRGGYTF.

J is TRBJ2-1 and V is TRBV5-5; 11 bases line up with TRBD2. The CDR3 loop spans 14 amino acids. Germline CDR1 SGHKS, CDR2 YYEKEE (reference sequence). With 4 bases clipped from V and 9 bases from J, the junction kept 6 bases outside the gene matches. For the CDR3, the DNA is TGTGCCAGCAGCACTAGCGGGAGCGTTGTTGAGCAGTTCTTC. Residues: CASSTSGSVVEQFF.

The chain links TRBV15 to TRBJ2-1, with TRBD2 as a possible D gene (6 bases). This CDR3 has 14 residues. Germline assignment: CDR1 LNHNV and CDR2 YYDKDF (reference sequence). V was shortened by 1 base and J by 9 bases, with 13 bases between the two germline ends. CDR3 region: CATSRVYKGGEQFF. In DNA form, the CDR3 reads TGTGCCACCAGCAGAGTGTACAAGGGAGGTGAGCAGTTCTTC.

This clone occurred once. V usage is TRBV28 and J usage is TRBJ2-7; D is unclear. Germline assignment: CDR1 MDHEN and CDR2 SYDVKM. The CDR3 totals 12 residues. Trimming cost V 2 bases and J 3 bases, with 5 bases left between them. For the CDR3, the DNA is TGTGCCAGCAGTTTACTGCGCTACGAGCAGTACTTC. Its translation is CASSLLRYEQYF.

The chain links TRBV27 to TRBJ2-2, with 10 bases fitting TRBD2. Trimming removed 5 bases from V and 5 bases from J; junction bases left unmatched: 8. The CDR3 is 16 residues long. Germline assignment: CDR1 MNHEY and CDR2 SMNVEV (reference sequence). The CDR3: CASSTLAGEGTGELFF. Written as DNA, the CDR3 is TGTGCCAGCAGTACGCTAGCGGGAGAAGGGACCGGGGAGCTGTTTTTT.

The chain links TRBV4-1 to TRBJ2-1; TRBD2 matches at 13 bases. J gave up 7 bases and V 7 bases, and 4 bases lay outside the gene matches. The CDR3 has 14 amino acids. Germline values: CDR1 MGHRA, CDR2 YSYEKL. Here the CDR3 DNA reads TGCGCCAGCACACCGGGACTAGCGGGAAATGAGCAGTTCTTC. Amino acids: CASTPGLAGNEQFF.

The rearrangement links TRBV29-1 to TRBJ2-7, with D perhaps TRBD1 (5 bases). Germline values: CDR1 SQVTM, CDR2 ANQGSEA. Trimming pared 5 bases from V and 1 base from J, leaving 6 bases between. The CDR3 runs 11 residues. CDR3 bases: TGCAGCGTTAGGGGTTCCTACGAGCAGTACTTC. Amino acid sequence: CSVRGSYEQYF.

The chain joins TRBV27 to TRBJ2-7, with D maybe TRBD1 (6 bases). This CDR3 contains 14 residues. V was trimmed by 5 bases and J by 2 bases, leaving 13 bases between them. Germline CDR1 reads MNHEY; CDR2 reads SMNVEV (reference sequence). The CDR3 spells CASSPRDTAYEQYF. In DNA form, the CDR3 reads TGTGCCAGCAGTCCACGGGACACCGCCTACGAGCAGTACTTC.

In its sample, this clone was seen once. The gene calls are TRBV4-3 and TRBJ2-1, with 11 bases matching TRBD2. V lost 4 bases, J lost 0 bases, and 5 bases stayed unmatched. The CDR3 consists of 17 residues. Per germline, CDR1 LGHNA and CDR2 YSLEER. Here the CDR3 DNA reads TGCGCCAGCAGCCGAGGGACTAGCGGAAGCTCCTACAATGAGCAGTTCTTC. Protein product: CASSRGTSGSSYNEQFF.

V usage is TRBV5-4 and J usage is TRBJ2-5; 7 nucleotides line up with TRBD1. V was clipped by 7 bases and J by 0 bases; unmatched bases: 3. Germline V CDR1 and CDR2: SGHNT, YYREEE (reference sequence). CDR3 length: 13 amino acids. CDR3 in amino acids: CASATGYQETQYF. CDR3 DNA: TGTGCCAGCGCGACAGGGTACCAAGAGACCCAGTACTTC.

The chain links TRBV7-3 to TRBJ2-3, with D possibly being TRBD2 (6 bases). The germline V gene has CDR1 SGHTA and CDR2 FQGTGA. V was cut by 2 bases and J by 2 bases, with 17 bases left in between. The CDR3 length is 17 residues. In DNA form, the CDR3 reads TGTGCCAGCAGCTTAGGGGGAGGAGTGGGGTTCACAGATACGCAGTATTTT. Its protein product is CASSLGGGVGFTDTQYF.

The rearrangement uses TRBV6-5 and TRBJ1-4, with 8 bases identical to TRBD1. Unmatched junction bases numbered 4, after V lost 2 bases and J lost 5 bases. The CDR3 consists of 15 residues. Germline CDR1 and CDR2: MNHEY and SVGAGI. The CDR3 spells CASSYRRGRNEKLFF. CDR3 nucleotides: TGTGCCAGCAGTTACCGCAGGGGGCGGAATGAAAAACTGTTTTTT.

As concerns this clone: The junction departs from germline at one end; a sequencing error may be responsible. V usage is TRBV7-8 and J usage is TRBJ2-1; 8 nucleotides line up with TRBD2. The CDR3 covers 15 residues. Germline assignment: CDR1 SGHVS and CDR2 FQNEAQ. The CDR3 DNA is TGTGCCAGCAGCTTACCGGGACTAGGGGAAAGTGAGCAGCTCTTC. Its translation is CASSLPGLGESEQLF.

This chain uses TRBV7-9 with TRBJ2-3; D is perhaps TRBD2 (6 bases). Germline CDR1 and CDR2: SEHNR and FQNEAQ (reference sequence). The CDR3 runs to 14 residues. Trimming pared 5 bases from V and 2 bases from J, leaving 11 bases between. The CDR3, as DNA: TGTGCCAGCAGCAAACTAGCCATCACAGATACGCAGTATTTT. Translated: CASSKLAITDTQYF. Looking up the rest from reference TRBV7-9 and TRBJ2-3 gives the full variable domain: DTGVSQNPRHKITKRGQNVTFRCDPISEHNRLYWYRQTLGQGPEFLTYFQNEAQLEKSRLLSDRFSAERPKGSFSTLEIQRTEQGDSAMYLCASSKLAITDTQYFGPGTRLTVL.

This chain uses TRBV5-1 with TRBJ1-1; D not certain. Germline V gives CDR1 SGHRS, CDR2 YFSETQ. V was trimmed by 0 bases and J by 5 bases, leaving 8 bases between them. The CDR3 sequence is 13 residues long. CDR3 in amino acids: CASSLVSGTEAFF. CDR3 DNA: TGCGCCAGCAGCTTGGTATCCGGGACTGAAGCTTTCTTT.

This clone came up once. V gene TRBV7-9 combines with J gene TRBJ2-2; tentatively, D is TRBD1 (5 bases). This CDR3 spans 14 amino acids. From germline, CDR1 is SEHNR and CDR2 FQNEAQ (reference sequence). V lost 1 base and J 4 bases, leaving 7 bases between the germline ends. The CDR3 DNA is TGTGCCAGCAGCTTAGGGGGCGGCACCGGGGAGCTGTTTTTT. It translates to CASSLGGGTGELFF.

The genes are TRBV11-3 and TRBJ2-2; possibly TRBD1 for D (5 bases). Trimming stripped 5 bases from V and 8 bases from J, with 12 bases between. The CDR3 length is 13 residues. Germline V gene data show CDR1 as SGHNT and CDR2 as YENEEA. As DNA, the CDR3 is TGTGCCAGCAGCCAGGGATTCGCTGGGGAGCTGTTTTTT. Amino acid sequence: CASSQGFAGELFF.